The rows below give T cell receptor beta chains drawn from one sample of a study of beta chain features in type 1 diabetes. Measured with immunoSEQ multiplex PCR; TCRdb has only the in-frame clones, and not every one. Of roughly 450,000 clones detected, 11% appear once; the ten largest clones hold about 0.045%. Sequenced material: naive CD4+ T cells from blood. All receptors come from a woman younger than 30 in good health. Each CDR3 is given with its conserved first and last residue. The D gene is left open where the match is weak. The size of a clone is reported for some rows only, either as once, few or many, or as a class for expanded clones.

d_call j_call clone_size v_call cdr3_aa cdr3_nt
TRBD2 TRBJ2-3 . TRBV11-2 CASRPTAGSGDTQYF TGTGCCAGCCGACCGACAGCGGGATCGGGAGATACGCAGTATTTT
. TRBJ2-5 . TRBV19 CASSIPQGGLQETQYF TGTGCCAGTAGTATTCCCCAGGGGGGACTACAAGAGACCCAGTACTTC
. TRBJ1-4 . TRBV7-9 CASSRIATNEKLFF TGTGCCAGCAGCCGGATTGCAACTAATGAAAAACTGTTTTTT
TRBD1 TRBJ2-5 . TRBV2 CASRGQAKETQYF TGTGCCAGCAGAGGACAGGCAAAAGAGACCCAGTACTTC
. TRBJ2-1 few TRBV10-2 CASRRVHNEQFF TGCGCCAGCAGGAGGGTCCACAATGAGCAGTTCTTC
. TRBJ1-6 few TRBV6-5 CASTESLNSPLHF TGTGCCAGCACCGAGTCCCTTAATTCACCCCTCCACTTT
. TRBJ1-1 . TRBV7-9 CASSLQGTTEAFF TGTGCCAGCAGCTTGCAAGGGACCACTGAAGCTTTCTTT
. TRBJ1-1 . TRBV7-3 CASSDTPGTEAFF TGTGCCAGTTCGGACACTCCGGGGACTGAAGCTTTCTTT
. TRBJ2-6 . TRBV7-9 CASSLGTTGANVLTF TGTGCCAGCAGCTTAGGAACAACTGGGGCCAACGTCCTGACTTTC
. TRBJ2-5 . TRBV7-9 CASSLSREETQYF TGTGCCAGCAGCTTAAGCCGTGAAGAGACCCAGTACTTC
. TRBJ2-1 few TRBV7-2 CASSFKIKTYNEQFF TGTGCCAGCAGCTTTAAAATCAAGACCTACAATGAGCAGTTCTTC
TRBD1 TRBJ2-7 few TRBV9 CASSAPSGTASSYEQYF TGTGCCAGCAGCGCCCCATCCGGGACAGCAAGCTCCTACGAGCAGTACTTC
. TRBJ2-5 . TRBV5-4 CASSLAQGQETQYF TGTGCCAGCAGCTTGGCCCAGGGTCAAGAGACCCAGTACTTC
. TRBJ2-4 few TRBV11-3 CASSFYGAGLAKNIQYF TGTGCCAGCAGCTTCTACGGCGCAGGGCTAGCCAAAAACATTCAGTACTTC
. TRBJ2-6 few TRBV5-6 CASLRLSGANVLTF TGTGCCAGCTTAAGACTCTCTGGGGCCAACGTCCTGACTTTC
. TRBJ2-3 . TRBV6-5 CASRPRRGTQYF TGTGCCAGCAGGCCCAGGAGGGGTACGCAGTATTTT
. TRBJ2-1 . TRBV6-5 CASRTLALAEQFF TGTGCCAGCAGGACTCTAGCGCTAGCCGAGCAGTTCTTC
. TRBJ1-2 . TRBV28 CASQPWGPDGYTF TGTGCCAGCCAGCCCTGGGGGCCGGATGGCTACACCTTC
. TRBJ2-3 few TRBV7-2 CASSPRAMTGDTQYF TGTGCCAGCAGCCCCCGGGCCATGACCGGAGATACGCAGTATTTT
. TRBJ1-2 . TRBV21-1 CASSKSQGPKGYTF TGTGCCAGCAGCAAATCCCAGGGTCCGAAGGGCTACACCTTC
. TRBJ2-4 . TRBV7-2 CASSLVRAKNIQYF TGTGCCAGCAGCTTAGTGCGAGCCAAAAACATTCAGTACTTC
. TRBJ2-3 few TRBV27 CASSLLSQPSSTDTQYF TGTGCCAGCAGCCTTTTATCGCAGCCCAGTTCCACAGATACGCAGTATTTT
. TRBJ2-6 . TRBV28 CASSYLTGGDRYWANVLTF TGTGCCAGCAGCTACTTGACAGGCGGGGACCGTTATTGGGCCAACGTCCTGACTTTC
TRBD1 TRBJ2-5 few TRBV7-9 CASSPPLNRGETQYF TGTGCCAGCAGCCCCCCTCTAAACAGGGGAGAGACCCAGTACTTC
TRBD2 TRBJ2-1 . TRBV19 CASSILGTSGKRNEQFF TGTGCCAGTAGTATTCTAGGGACTAGCGGGAAACGCAATGAGCAGTTCTTC
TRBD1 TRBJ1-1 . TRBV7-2 CASSILQGGAEAFF TGTGCCAGCAGCATCCTACAGGGGGGAGCTGAAGCTTTCTTT
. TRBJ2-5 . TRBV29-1 CSVAMRGETQYF TGCAGCGTTGCTATGAGAGGGGAGACCCAGTACTTC
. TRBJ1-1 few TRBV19 CASSGWNTEAFF TGTGCCAGTAGTGGGTGGAACACTGAAGCTTTCTTT
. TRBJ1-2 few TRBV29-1 CSVETPTGYGYTF TGCAGCGTTGAAACTCCGACGGGCTATGGCTACACCTTC
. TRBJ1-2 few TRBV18 CASSPLSGEDYGYTF TGTGCCAGCTCACCACTTTCAGGGGAGGACTATGGCTACACCTTC
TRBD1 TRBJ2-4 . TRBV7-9 CASSAWDRGNIQYF TGTGCCAGCAGCGCCTGGGACAGGGGGAACATTCAGTACTTC
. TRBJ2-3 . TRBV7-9 CASSFPGRSISTDTQYF TGTGCCAGCAGCTTTCCGGGACGGTCGATAAGCACAGATACGCAGTATTTT
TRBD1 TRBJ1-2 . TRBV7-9 CASSPYGTGTGVYGYTF TGTGCCAGCAGCCCATATGGGACCGGGACAGGGGTCTATGGCTACACCTTC
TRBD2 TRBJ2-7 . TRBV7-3 CASSQTSGIAYEQYF TGTGCCAGCAGCCAAACTAGCGGGATAGCCTACGAGCAGTACTTC
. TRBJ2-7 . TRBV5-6 CASSLVGTLSYEQYF TGTGCCAGCAGCTTGGTAGGGACATTATCCTACGAGCAGTACTTC
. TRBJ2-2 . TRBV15 CATSRDWGSTSTGELFF TGTGCCACCAGCAGAGATTGGGGGTCCACTAGCACCGGGGAGCTGTTTTTT
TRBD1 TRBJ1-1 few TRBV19 CASSRDRSEAFF TGTGCCAGCTCCCGGGACAGAAGCGAAGCTTTCTTT
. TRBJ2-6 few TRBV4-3 CASSQDPGAGANVLTF TGCGCCAGCAGCCAAGATCCCGGGGCGGGGGCCAACGTCCTGACTTTC
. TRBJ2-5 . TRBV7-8 CASSPSLVSYRRQETQYF TGTGCCAGCAGCCCCTCATTAGTGTCATACAGGCGCCAAGAGACCCAGTACTTC
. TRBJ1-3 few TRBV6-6 CASSYGGVFSGNTIYF TGTGCCAGCAGTTACGGAGGGGTCTTCTCTGGAAACACCATATATTTT
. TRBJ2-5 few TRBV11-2 CASSLDGRLTQYF TGTGCCAGCAGCTTAGATGGCCGGCTGACCCAGTACTTC
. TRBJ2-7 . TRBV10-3 CAISEAGLRDEQYF TGTGCCATCAGTGAGGCAGGGTTGCGGGACGAGCAGTACTTC
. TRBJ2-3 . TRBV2 CASTLLPDRRLTDTQYF TGTGCCAGCACTCTGCTGCCCGACAGGCGCCTCACAGATACGCAGTATTTT
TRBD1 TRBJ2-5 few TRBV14 CASSPWTGGQETQYF TGTGCCAGCAGCCCTTGGACAGGGGGCCAAGAGACCCAGTACTTC
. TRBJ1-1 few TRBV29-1 CSVKQGSNTEAFF TGCAGCGTGAAACAGGGTTCAAACACTGAAGCTTTCTTT
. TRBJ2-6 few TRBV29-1 CSVLNSGANVLTF TGCAGCGTGTTGAACTCTGGGGCCAACGTCCTGACTTTC
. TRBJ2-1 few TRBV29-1 CSVEDDPYNEQFF TGCAGCGTTGAAGACGACCCCTACAATGAGCAGTTCTTC
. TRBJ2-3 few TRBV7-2 CASSLSLSSTDTQYF TGTGCCAGCAGCTTATCCCTGTCGAGCACAGATACGCAGTATTTT
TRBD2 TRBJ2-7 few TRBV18 CASSPPTSGTGEQYF TGTGCCAGCTCACCACCGACTAGCGGGACTGGCGAGCAGTACTTC
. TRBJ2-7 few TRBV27 CASSLRDGRPYEQYF TGTGCCAGCAGTTTAAGGGACGGACGACCCTACGAGCAGTACTTC